The rows below give T cell receptor beta chains drawn from one sample of a study of T cell responses to AZD1222 COVID-19 vaccine. Here immunoSEQ multiplex PCR was the method, and the copy in TCRdb shows in-frame clones only, minus some. The repertoire holds approximately 140,000 clones, with 75% to 95% as singletons. The sequences come from peripheral blood, collected 28 days after the second AZD1222 dose. The receptors were gathered from an adult who received the AZD1222 COVID-19 vaccine. The conserved cysteine and the conserved F or W are not part of the CDR3 here.

len: 12
v_gene: TRBV19
CDR3aa: ASSARDAGYEQY

len: 12
v_gene: TRBV6-6
CDR3aa: ASSTGTGSHEQY

len: 13
v_gene: TRBV7-5
CDR3aa: VRSLARGGGTEAF

len: 10
v_gene: TRBV16
CDR3aa: ASSPSHQPQH

len: 13
v_gene: TRBV24-1
CDR3aa: ATSELAGLTDTQY

len: 14
v_gene: TRBV5-1
CDR3aa: ASSLEGRSSGNTIY

len: 15
v_gene: TRBV7-2
CDR3aa: ASSLDGGTLLGTEAF

len: 12
v_gene: TRBV20-1
CDR3aa: SASLYFSNQPQH

len: 12
v_gene: TRBV10-2
CDR3aa: ASSEGQINNEQF

len: 12
v_gene: TRBV5-1
CDR3aa: ASSSGTGRYGYT

len: 13
v_gene: TRBV7-6
CDR3aa: ASSLDGRAIDEQY

len: 13
v_gene: TRBV3-1/TRBV3-2
CDR3aa: ASSQDERQTETQY

len: 13
v_gene: TRBV10-2
CDR3aa: ASSESGVSTGELF

len: 11
v_gene: TRBV6-5
CDR3aa: ASSRQGNYGYT

len: 20
v_gene: TRBV19
CDR3aa: ASSIFLLDREQGDARIYGYT

len: 11
v_gene: TRBV10-1
CDR3aa: ASSESGQYGYT

len: 11
v_gene: TRBV30
CDR3aa: AWSGGASYEQY

len: 11
v_gene: TRBV24-1
CDR3aa: ATSGGGPGTQY

len: 13
v_gene: TRBV5-1
CDR3aa: ASSFRDAANEKLF

len: 14
v_gene: TRBV16
CDR3aa: ASSQAGVALLDGYT

len: 13
v_gene: TRBV7-9
CDR3aa: ASSLYGAELYEQY

len: 9
v_gene: TRBV6-5
CDR3aa: ASRWLGDLF

len: 14
v_gene: TRBV11-3
CDR3aa: ASSLVVGGNFGEQF

len: 11
v_gene: TRBV7-2
CDR3aa: ASSFDRDYEQY

len: 9
v_gene: TRBV20-1
CDR3aa: SARVADGYT

len: 12
v_gene: TRBV30
CDR3aa: ALITGAGDTEAF

len: 15
v_gene: TRBV27
CDR3aa: ASSSPLKGGLGYGYT

len: 14
v_gene: TRBV5-8
CDR3aa: ASSSGTSGRTDTQY

len: 10
v_gene: TRBV6-2/TRBV6-3
CDR3aa: ASRPRQTEAF

len: 12
v_gene: TRBV25-1
CDR3aa: ASSESPPGAKAF

len: 13
v_gene: TRBV24-1
CDR3aa: ATSDAGSSYNEQF

len: 14
v_gene: TRBV4-1
CDR3aa: ASSQDPGMRNQPQH

len: 13
v_gene: TRBV2
CDR3aa: ASSENPPGINEQF

len: 13
v_gene: TRBV6-4
CDR3aa: ASSDRGTGGLEQF

len: 19
v_gene: TRBV2
CDR3aa: ASPGPQGAGGLGLRTDTQY

len: 12
v_gene: TRBV29-1
CDR3aa: SARTGTSNQPQH

len: 11
v_gene: TRBV6-5
CDR3aa: ASSRQGYNGYT

len: 12
v_gene: TRBV6-6
CDR3aa: ASIGTGVTGELF

len: 13
v_gene: TRBV7-9
CDR3aa: ASSLANSEATEAF

len: 12
v_gene: TRBV24-1
CDR3aa: ATAPNRVEQPQH

len: 19
v_gene: TRBV3-1/TRBV3-2
CDR3aa: ASSPRSIRDSQPQLAFEQF

len: 12
v_gene: TRBV19
CDR3aa: ASSIGLSNQPQH

len: 14
v_gene: TRBV6-6
CDR3aa: ASRADSSATNEKLF

len: 16
v_gene: TRBV11-2
CDR3aa: ASSLARTGKLAKNIQY

len: 12
v_gene: TRBV29-1
CDR3aa: SVLQGGAYTEAF

len: 12
v_gene: TRBV10-3
CDR3aa: AITDTPSAETQY

len: 12
v_gene: TRBV6-6
CDR3aa: ASSPWTGFQPQH